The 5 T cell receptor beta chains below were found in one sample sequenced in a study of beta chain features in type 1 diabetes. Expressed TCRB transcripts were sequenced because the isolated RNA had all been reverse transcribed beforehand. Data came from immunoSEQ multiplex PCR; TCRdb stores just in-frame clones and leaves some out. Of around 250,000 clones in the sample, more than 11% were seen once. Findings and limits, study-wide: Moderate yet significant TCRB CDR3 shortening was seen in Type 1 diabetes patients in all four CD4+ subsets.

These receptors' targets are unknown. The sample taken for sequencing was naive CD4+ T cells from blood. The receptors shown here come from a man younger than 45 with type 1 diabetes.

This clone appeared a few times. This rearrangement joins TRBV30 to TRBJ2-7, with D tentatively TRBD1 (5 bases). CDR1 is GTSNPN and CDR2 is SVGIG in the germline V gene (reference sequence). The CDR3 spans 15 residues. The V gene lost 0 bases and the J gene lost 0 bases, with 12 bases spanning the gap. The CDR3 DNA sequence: TGTGCCTGGAGTGTACTGGGCACAGGCTCCTACGAGCAGTACTTC. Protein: CAWSVLGTGSYEQYF.

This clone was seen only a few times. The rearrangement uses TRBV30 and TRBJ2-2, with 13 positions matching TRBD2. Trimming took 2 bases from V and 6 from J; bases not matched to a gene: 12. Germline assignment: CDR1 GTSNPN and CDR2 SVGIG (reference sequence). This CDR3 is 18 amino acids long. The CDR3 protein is CAWSRTSGSVIYAGELFF. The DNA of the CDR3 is TGTGCCTGGAGTCGGACTAGCGGGAGCGTGATATATGCCGGGGAGCTGTTTTTT. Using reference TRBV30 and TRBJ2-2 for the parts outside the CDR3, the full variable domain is SQTIHQWPATLVQPVGSPLSLECTVEGTSNPNLYWYRQAAGRGLQLLFYSVGIGQISSEVPQNLSASRPQDRQFILSSKKLLLSDSGFYLCAWSRTSGSVIYAGELFFGEGSRLTVL.

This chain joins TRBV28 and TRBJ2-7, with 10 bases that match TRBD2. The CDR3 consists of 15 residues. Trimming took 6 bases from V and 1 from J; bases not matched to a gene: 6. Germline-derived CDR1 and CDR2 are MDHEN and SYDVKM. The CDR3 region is CASRFPGLASYEQYF. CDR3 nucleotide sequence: TGTGCCAGCAGGTTCCCGGGACTAGCGTCCTACGAGCAGTACTTC. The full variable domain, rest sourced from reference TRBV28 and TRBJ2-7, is DVKVTQSSRYLVKRTGEKVFLECVQDMDHENMFWYRQDPGLGLRLIYFSYDVKMKEKGDIPEGYSVSREKKERFSLILESASTNQTSMYLCASRFPGLASYEQYFGPGTRLTVT.

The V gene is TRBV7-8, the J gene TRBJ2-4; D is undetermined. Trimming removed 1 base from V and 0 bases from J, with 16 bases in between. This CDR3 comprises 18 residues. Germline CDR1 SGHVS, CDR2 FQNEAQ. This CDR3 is CASSLEVGRRLAKNIQYF. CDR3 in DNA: TGTGCCAGCAGCTTAGAGGTGGGCCGACGGTTAGCCAAAAACATTCAGTACTTC.

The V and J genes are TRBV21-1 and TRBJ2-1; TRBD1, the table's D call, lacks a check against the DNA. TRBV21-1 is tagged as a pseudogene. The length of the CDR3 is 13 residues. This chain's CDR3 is CASSKGTGYEQFF. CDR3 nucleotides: TGTGCCAGCAGCAAAGGGACAGGGTATGAGCAGTTCTTC.